The 13 T cell receptor beta chains in this list originate from one sample, sequenced in a study of early T cells in non-severe SARS-CoV-2 infection. From the 5' RACE reads, TCRdb called clonotypes with MiXCR, one entry per CDR3 protein. The sample includes over 85,000 distinct CDR3 sequences, roughly 17% of them seen just once. Sequencing was carried out using whole blood. The receptors were gathered from an adult who was a healthcare worker with PCR-confirmed SARS-CoV-2 infection or an uninfected control (not recorded which).

V gene TRBV12-3 or TRBV12-4 combines with J gene TRBJ2-5, with 9 positions matching TRBD2. The CDR3 contains 15 residues. J was trimmed by 4 bases and V by 7 bases; bases with no gene match: 10. CDR3 loop: CASTKAGGRGETQYF. The CDR3 bases are TGTGCCAGCACTAAAGCGGGAGGAAGAGGAGAGACCCAGTACTTC.

This clonotype appeared a few times. The chain joins TRBV28 to TRBJ2-7; TRBD2 matches 8 bases. CDR1 is MDHEN, CDR2 SYDVKM, per germline. V was pared by 4 bases and J by 3 bases, with 5 bases of the junction left unmatched. The CDR3 runs 14 residues. The CDR3 DNA reads TGTGCCAGCAGTTCAGGACTAGCTTTCTACGAGCAGTACTTC. Amino acids: CASSSGLAFYEQYF.

This clonotype has a handful of counts. The chain is built from TRBV7-2 and TRBJ1-1, with D unclear. CDR1 is SGHTA, CDR2 FQGNSA, per germline. CDR3 length equals 14 residues. The germline V and J ends were trimmed by 1 base and 6 bases, with 12 bases remaining between them. CDR3 amino acids: CASSLVVTSAEAFF. CDR3 sequence (DNA): TGTGCCAGCAGCTTAGTCGTGACTAGCGCTGAAGCTTTCTTT. The variable domain in full, with the rest retrieved from reference TRBV7-2 and TRBJ1-1, is GAGVSQSPSNKVTEKGKDVELRCDPISGHTALYWYRQSLGQGLEFLIYFQGNSAPDKSGLPSDRFSAERTGGSVSTLTIQRTQQEDSAVYLCASSLVVTSAEAFFGQGTRLTVV.

This clonotype has just a few counts. CDR3 in amino acids: CASSPGDSHSYEQYF. CDR3 coding DNA: TGTGCCAGCAGCCCGGGGGACAGCCACTCCTACGAGCAGTACTTC. The genes are TRBV7-9 and TRBJ2-7, with D maybe TRBD1 (7 bases). Germline V gives CDR1 SEHNR, CDR2 FQNEAQ (reference sequence). The CDR3 has 15 residues. Trimming pared 5 bases from V and 0 bases from J, leaving 14 bases between.

The chain couples TRBV29-1 to TRBJ2-6; D remains unclear. V lost 5 bases to trimming and J lost 0 bases, with 8 bases between them. Germline loops: CDR1 SQVTM, CDR2 ANQGSEA. The length of the CDR3 is 14 residues. In DNA, the CDR3 is TGCAGCGTTAAAGGGTACTCTGGGGCCAACGTCCTGACTTTC. It specifies CSVKGYSGANVLTF.

This rearrangement joins TRBV10-3 to TRBJ2-3; D unclear. V lost 3 bases, J lost 2 bases, and 3 bases lay in between. Germline lookup yields CDR1 ENHRY and CDR2 SYGVKD. The CDR3 covers 12 residues. The CDR3 nucleotides are TGTGCCATCAGTGACAACACAGATACGCAGTATTTT. It codes for CAISDNTDTQYF.

The V gene is TRBV11-2, the J gene TRBJ2-3; D not certain. The CDR3 consists of 14 residues. Per the germline V gene, CDR1 is SGHAT and CDR2 is FQNNGV. V was pared by 1 base and J by 3 bases, with 8 bases between. The CDR3 spells CASSLGRKTDTQYF. CDR3 sequence (DNA): TGTGCCAGCAGCTTAGGACGGAAGACAGATACGCAGTATTTT.

The rearrangement uses TRBV27 and TRBJ2-1; TRBD2 matches at 7 bases. The CDR3 spans 18 residues. Germline CDR1 MNHEY, CDR2 SMNVEV (reference sequence). With V trimmed by 4 bases and J by 0 bases, 12 bases remained unmatched. The CDR3 DNA reads TGTGCCAGCAGTTCCCATCGGGGAGGGAGGAGCTCCTACAATGAGCAGTTCTTC. This encodes CASSSHRGGRSSYNEQFF.

The chain joins TRBV2 to TRBJ2-2; D gene uncertain. Trimming removed 2 bases from V and 1 base from J, with 5 bases in between. CDR1 SNHLY and CDR2 FYNNEI come from the germline V gene. The CDR3 consists of 14 residues. Here the CDR3 reads CASSELVNTGELFF. Here the CDR3 DNA reads TGTGCCAGCAGTGAACTCGTGAACACCGGGGAGCTGTTTTTT.

This clonotype was seen a few times. The chain combines TRBV20-1 with TRBJ2-3; 9 bases align to TRBD1. Germline CDR1 reads DFQATT; CDR2 reads SNEGSKA (reference sequence). This CDR3 is built from 13 residues. V lost 6 bases to trimming and J lost 5 bases; unmatched junction nucleotides: 6. The chain's CDR3 is CSAIRQGGDTQYF. In nucleotides, the CDR3 is TGCAGTGCCATTCGACAGGGGGGAGATACGCAGTATTTT.

This clonotype was detected only a few times. This chain links TRBV28 with TRBJ2-7, with D perhaps being TRBD1 or TRBD2 (5 bases each). The CDR3 extends over 13 amino acids. Germline lookup yields CDR1 MDHEN and CDR2 SYDVKM. The V gene lost 6 bases and the J gene lost 5 bases, with 14 bases spanning the gap. The CDR3, as DNA: TGTGCCAGCAGCCCACGTGGGGACCACGAGCAGTACTTC. Translated, it gives CASSPRGDHEQYF.

This clonotype was seen more than once but under ten times. The chain combines TRBV5-6 with TRBJ2-1; D assignment may be TRBD1 or TRBD2 (6 bases each). Trimming removed 2 bases at V and 9 bases at J, with 12 bases between. The CDR3 has 13 amino acids. Germline V lookup: CDR1 SGHDT, CDR2 YYEEEE. CDR3 protein: CASSFWGAGEQFF. The CDR3 bases are TGTGCCAGCAGCTTTTGGGGGGCGGGTGAGCAGTTCTTC.

The V gene is TRBV6-1, the J gene TRBJ1-1; D is perhaps TRBD1 (6 bases). V shed 8 bases and J shed 0 bases, with 16 bases lying between them. CDR3 size: 15 residues. Looked up from germline, CDR1 is MNHNS and CDR2 is SASEGT. CDR3 coding DNA: TGTGCCAGCTCAACTGGGTGGGACATGAACACTGAAGCTTTCTTT. It is translated as CASSTGWDMNTEAFF.